This T cell receptor beta chain was identified during a study of T cell repertoires in cytomegalovirus infection. The wider study: Signatures in public TCR beta sequences pointed to both CMV infection and matching HLA type.

This clonotype was counted a few times. Its antigen is unknown. The study's findings and limits: HLA-C-restricted CMV clonotypes gave the most frequent clonotype in two of eight donors. People with CMV and the relevant HLA were identified by cumulative public TCR beta family frequency.

V dropped 3 bases and J dropped 3; count of bases not matched to a gene: 4. Germline CDR1 and CDR2: KGHDR and SFDVKD. The CDR3 is 15 residues long. TCRdb re-derived calls from the reads in MiXCR, one entry per CDR3 protein. The table shows approximately 250,000 distinct CDR3 sequences, with around 9% occurring only once. The clonotype originates from a human donor in good health (CMV status not recorded). Some clones in this sample may be carry-over from other donors' samples. The sequencing sample was made of PBMCs. V usage is TRBV24-1 and J usage is TRBJ2-3; 8 nucleotides align to TRBD2. The CDR3 DNA sequence: TGTGCCACCAGTGATATCCAGCGGGGGACAGATACGCAGTATTTT. Its protein is CATSDIQRGTDTQYF.